Listed below are T cell receptor beta chains from one sample, sequenced in a study of shared clonotypes between healthy human individuals. Clones were sequenced by immunoSEQ multiplex PCR, and TCRdb holds only the in-frame ones, with some missing. The table has about half a million clones, 65% to 85% seen once. Material: PBMCs. The receptors stem from a middle-aged woman in good health. Some clones in this sample may be carry-over from other donors' samples. Both conserved end residues are part of each CDR3. The D gene is left open where the match is weak. Only some rows state a clone size, as once, few, many or a class for expanded clones.

d_gene: TRBD2; v_gene: TRBV4-1; j_gene: TRBJ2-5; len: 15; abundance: NA; CDR3aa: CASSQVPGRDETQYF; CDR3nt: TGCGCCAGCAGCCAAGTCCCCGGGAGGGATGAGACCCAGTACTTC
d_gene: NA; v_gene: TRBV13; j_gene: TRBJ2-4; len: 15; abundance: NA; CDR3aa: CASSTPGPEGNIQYF; CDR3nt: TGTGCCAGCAGCACCCCCGGACCGGAGGGAAACATTCAGTACTTC
d_gene: TRBD1; v_gene: TRBV30; j_gene: TRBJ2-3; len: 13; abundance: NA; CDR3aa: CAWSFNAGTGGVF; CDR3nt: TGTGCCTGGAGTTTCAACGCCGGGACAGGGGGCGTTTTT
d_gene: TRBD2; v_gene: TRBV6-5; j_gene: TRBJ2-7; len: 15; abundance: many; CDR3aa: CASSYSAGGSDEQYF; CDR3nt: TGTGCCAGCAGTTACTCTGCGGGAGGTTCGGACGAGCAGTACTTC
d_gene: NA; v_gene: TRBV18; j_gene: TRBJ2-7; len: 12; abundance: NA; CDR3aa: CASSPEAYEQYF; CDR3nt: TGTGCCAGCTCACCGGAAGCCTACGAGCAGTACTTC
d_gene: NA; v_gene: TRBV11-3; j_gene: TRBJ2-1; len: 15; abundance: NA; CDR3aa: CASSLRSDSYNEQFF; CDR3nt: TGTGCCAGCAGCTTACGCAGTGATTCCTACAATGAGCAGTTCTTC
d_gene: TRBD2; v_gene: TRBV18; j_gene: TRBJ2-7; len: 15; abundance: NA; CDR3aa: CASSPGERESYEQYF; CDR3nt: TGTGCCAGCTCACCAGGGGAGCGGGAGTCCTACGAGCAGTACTTC
d_gene: NA; v_gene: TRBV7-8; j_gene: TRBJ1-5; len: 13; abundance: medium-sized; CDR3aa: CASSPPGGQPQHF; CDR3nt: TGTGCCAGCAGCCCCCCGGGTGGTCAGCCCCAGCATTTT
d_gene: NA; v_gene: TRBV9; j_gene: TRBJ2-2; len: 14; abundance: NA; CDR3aa: CASSLGGGTGELFF; CDR3nt: TGTGCCAGCAGCCTCGGGGGTGGAACCGGGGAGCTGTTTTTT
d_gene: NA; v_gene: TRBV4-1; j_gene: TRBJ1-1; len: 15; abundance: NA; CDR3aa: CASSPPGRRNTEAFF; CDR3nt: TGCGCCAGCAGCCCACCGGGACGGAGGAACACTGAAGCTTTCTTT
d_gene: NA; v_gene: TRBV7-9; j_gene: TRBJ1-2; len: 11; abundance: NA; CDR3aa: CASSSRGGYTF; CDR3nt: TGTGCCAGCAGCTCTCGGGGGGGCTACACCTTC
d_gene: NA; v_gene: TRBV7-7; j_gene: TRBJ2-1; len: 16; abundance: NA; CDR3aa: CASSLGPEGVYNEQFF; CDR3nt: TGTGCTAGCAGCTTAGGTCCGGAGGGGGTCTACAATGAGCAGTTCTTC
d_gene: NA; v_gene: TRBV9; j_gene: TRBJ2-7; len: 14; abundance: NA; CDR3aa: CASSVAPTYYEQYF; CDR3nt: TGTGCCAGCAGCGTAGCTCCTACTTACTACGAGCAGTACTTC
d_gene: NA; v_gene: TRBV7-6; j_gene: TRBJ1-1; len: 16; abundance: NA; CDR3aa: CASSSRVGRGGTEAFF; CDR3nt: TGTGCCAGCAGCTCCCGGGTGGGGAGGGGTGGAACTGAAGCTTTCTTT
d_gene: NA; v_gene: TRBV7-2; j_gene: TRBJ1-2; len: 14; abundance: NA; CDR3aa: CASSWEGRGGGYTF; CDR3nt: TGTGCCAGCAGCTGGGAGGGAAGAGGGGGTGGCTACACCTTC
d_gene: TRBD1; v_gene: TRBV28; j_gene: TRBJ2-3; len: 15; abundance: NA; CDR3aa: CASTRDSRPRGTQYF; CDR3nt: TGTGCCAGCACTCGGGACAGCCGCCCCAGGGGTACGCAGTATTTT
d_gene: NA; v_gene: TRBV30; j_gene: TRBJ2-4; len: 14; abundance: NA; CDR3aa: CAWSYKAPKNIQYF; CDR3nt: TGTGCCTGGAGTTATAAAGCGCCCAAAAACATTCAGTACTTC
d_gene: NA; v_gene: TRBV15; j_gene: TRBJ1-1; len: 14; abundance: NA; CDR3aa: CATRPRGRSTEAFF; CDR3nt: TGTGCCACCAGGCCGCGGGGGCGTAGCACTGAAGCTTTCTTT
d_gene: NA; v_gene: TRBV10-3; j_gene: TRBJ1-5; len: 15; abundance: NA; CDR3aa: CAISERAGQNQPQHF; CDR3nt: TGTGCCATCAGTGAAAGGGCAGGTCAGAATCAGCCCCAGCATTTT
d_gene: NA; v_gene: TRBV7-9; j_gene: TRBJ2-5; len: 15; abundance: NA; CDR3aa: CASSLGGRTKETQYF; CDR3nt: TGTGCCAGCAGCTTAGGGGGGCGGACAAAAGAGACCCAGTACTTC
d_gene: NA; v_gene: TRBV7-9; j_gene: TRBJ2-3; len: 14; abundance: NA; CDR3aa: CASSPDTRRDTQYF; CDR3nt: TGTGCCAGCAGCCCGGACACCCGACGAGATACGCAGTATTTT
d_gene: TRBD2; v_gene: TRBV6-4; j_gene: TRBJ2-3; len: 14; abundance: NA; CDR3aa: CASSTSGSTDTQYF; CDR3nt: TGTGCCAGCAGCACTAGCGGGAGCACAGATACGCAGTATTTT